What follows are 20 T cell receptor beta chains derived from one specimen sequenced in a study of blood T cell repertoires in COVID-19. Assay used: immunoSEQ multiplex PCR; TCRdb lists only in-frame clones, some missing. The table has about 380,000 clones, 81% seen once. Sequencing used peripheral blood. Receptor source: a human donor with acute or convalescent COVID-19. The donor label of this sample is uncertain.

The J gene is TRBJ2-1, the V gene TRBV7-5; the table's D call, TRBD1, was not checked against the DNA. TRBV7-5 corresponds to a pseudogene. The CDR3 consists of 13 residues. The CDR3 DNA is TGTGTCAGAAGCTCGGACAGGGCTAATGAGCAGTTCTTC. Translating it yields CVRSSDRANEQFF.

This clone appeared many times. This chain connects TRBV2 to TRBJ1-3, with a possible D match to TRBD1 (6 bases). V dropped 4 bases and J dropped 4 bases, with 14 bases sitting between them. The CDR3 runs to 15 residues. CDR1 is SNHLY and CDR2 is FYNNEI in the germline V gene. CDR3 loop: CASSAGGLLGNTIYF. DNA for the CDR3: TGTGCCAGCAGTGCGGGGGGCTTATTAGGAAACACCATATATTTT.

The CDR3 loop reads CASSDNRVRGEAFF. The CDR3 DNA reads TGTGCCAGCAGTGACAACAGGGTTCGTGGTGAAGCTTTCTTT. The rearrangement joins TRBV6-1 to TRBJ1-1; the D gene is possibly TRBD1 (6 bases). Germline V CDR1 and CDR2: MNHNS, SASEGT. Trimming took 3 bases from V and 7 from J, leaving 15 bases between them. The CDR3 extends over 14 amino acids.

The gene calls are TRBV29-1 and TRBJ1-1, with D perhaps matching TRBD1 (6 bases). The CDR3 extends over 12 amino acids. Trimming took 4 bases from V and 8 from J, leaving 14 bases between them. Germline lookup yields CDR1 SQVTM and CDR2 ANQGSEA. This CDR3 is CSVGMQGREAFF. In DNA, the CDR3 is TGCAGCGTTGGGATGCAGGGGCGCGAAGCTTTCTTT.

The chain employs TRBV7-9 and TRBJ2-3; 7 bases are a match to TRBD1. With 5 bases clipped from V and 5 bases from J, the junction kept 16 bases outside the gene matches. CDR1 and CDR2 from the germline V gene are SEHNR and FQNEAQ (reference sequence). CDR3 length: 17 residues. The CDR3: CASSPRRSQGEVDTQYF. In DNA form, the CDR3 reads TGTGCCAGCAGCCCCCGTCGATCGCAGGGGGAAGTAGATACGCAGTATTTT.

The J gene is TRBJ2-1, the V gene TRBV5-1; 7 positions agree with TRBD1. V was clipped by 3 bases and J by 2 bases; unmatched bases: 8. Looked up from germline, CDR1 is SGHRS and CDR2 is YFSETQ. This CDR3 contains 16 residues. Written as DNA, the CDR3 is TGCGCCAGCAGCTGGGAAGGGACAGTTACCTACAATGAGCAGTTCTTC. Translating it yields CASSWEGTVTYNEQFF.

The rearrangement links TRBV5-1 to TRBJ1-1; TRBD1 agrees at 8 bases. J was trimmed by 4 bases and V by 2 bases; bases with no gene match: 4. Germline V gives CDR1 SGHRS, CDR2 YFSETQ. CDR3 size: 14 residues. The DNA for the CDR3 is TGCGCCAGCAGCTTTGGACAGGGTGGCACTGAAGCTTTCTTT. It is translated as CASSFGQGGTEAFF.

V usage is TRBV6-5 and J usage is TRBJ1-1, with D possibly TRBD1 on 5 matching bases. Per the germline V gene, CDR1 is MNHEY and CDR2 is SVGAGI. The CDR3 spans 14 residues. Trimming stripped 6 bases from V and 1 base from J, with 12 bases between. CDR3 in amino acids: CASSLITGNTEAFF. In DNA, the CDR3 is TGTGCCAGCAGCCTAATTACAGGGAACACTGAAGCTTTCTTT.

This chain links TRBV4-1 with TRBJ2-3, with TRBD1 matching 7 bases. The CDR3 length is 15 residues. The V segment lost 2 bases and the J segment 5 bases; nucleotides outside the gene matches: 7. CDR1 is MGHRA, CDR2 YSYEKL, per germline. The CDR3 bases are TGCGCCAGCAGCCAATTGGGACAGATTATAGATACGCAGTATTTT. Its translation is CASSQLGQIIDTQYF.

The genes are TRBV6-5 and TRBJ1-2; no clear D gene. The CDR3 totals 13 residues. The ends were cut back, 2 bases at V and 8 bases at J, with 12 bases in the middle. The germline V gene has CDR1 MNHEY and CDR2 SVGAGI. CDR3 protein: CASSYEGLGGYTF. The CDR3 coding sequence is TGTGCCAGCAGTTACGAGGGTTTGGGAGGCTACACCTTC.

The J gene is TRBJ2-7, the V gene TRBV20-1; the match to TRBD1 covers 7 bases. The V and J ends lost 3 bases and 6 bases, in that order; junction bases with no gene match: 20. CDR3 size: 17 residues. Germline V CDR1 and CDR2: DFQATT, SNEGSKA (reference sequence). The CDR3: CSASSSHLGTARREQYF. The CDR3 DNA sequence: TGCAGTGCTAGTAGCTCGCATCTCGGGACAGCCAGGCGCGAGCAGTACTTC.

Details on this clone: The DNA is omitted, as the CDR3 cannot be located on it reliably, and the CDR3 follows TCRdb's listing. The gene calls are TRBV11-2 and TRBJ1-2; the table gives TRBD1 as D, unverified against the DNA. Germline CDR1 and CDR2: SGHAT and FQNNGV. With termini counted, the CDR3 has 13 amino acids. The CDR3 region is CASSLEGFAGGTF.

CDR3 bases: TGTGCCAGCAGTTACTTCGGGACAGGGTCGTATGGCGAGCAGTACTTC. As protein: CASSYFGTGSYGEQYF. V gene TRBV6-2 or TRBV6-3 combines with J gene TRBJ2-7; 9 bases are shared with TRBD1. CDR1 and CDR2 (germline): MNHEY, SVGEGT. The CDR3 consists of 16 residues. Losses at the gene ends were 1 base for V and 6 bases for J; bases not matched to a gene: 10.

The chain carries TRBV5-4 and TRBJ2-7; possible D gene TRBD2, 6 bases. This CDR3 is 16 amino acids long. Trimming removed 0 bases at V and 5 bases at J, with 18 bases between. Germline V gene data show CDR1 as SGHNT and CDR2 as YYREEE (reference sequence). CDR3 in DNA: TGTGCCAGCAGCTTGGATTACGGGACTTCTTTGGACGAGCAGTACTTC. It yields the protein CASSLDYGTSLDEQYF.

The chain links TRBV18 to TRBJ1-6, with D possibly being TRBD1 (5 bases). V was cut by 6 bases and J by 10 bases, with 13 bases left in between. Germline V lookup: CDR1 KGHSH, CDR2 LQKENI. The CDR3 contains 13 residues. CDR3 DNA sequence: TGTGCCAGCTCTCCGGACAAGATCTCACCCCTCCACTTT. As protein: CASSPDKISPLHF.

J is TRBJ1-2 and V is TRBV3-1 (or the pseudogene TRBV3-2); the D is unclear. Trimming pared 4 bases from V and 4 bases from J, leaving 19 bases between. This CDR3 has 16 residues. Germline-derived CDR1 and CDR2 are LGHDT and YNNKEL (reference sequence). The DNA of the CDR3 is TGTGCCAGCAGCCGCGCCGGGTCCTCCCCCCTCTATGGCTACACCTTC. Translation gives CASSRAGSSPLYGYTF.

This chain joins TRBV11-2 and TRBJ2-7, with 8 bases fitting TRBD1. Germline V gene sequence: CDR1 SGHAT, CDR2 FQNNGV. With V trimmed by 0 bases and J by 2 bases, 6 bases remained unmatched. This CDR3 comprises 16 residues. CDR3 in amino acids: CASSLERGQAAYEQYF. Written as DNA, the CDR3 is TGTGCCAGCAGCTTAGAGAGGGGACAGGCCGCCTACGAGCAGTACTTC.

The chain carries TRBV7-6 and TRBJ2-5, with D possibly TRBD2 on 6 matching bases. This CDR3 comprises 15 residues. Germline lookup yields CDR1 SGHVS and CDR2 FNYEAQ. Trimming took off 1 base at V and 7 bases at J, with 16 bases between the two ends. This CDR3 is CASSLGGRRGRTQYF. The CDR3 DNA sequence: TGTGCCAGCAGCTTAGGCGGGCGGCGGGGTCGGACCCAGTACTTC.

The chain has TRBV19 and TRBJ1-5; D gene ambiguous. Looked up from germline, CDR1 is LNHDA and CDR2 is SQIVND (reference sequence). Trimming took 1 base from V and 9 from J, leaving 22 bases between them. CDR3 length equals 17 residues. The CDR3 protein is CASSIAETREFVLPQHF. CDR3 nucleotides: TGTGCCAGTAGTATAGCGGAGACGCGGGAGTTCGTTCTGCCCCAGCATTTT.

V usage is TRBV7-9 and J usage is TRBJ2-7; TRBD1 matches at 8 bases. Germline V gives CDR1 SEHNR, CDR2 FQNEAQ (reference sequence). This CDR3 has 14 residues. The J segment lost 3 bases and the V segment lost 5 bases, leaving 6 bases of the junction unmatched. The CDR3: CASSTWTGSYEQYF. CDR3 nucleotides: TGTGCCAGCAGCACCTGGACAGGGAGCTACGAGCAGTACTTC.